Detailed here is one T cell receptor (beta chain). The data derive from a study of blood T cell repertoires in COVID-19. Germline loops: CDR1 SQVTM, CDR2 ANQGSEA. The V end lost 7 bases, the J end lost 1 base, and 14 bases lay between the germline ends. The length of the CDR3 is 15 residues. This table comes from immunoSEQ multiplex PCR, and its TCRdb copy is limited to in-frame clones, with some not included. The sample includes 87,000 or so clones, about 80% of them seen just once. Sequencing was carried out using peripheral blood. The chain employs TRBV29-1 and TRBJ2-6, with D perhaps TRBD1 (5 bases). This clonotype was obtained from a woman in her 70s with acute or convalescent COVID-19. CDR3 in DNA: TGCAGCGCAAGAGACAGAAAGTCTGGGGCCAACGTCCTGACTTTC. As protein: CSARDRKSGANVLTF.